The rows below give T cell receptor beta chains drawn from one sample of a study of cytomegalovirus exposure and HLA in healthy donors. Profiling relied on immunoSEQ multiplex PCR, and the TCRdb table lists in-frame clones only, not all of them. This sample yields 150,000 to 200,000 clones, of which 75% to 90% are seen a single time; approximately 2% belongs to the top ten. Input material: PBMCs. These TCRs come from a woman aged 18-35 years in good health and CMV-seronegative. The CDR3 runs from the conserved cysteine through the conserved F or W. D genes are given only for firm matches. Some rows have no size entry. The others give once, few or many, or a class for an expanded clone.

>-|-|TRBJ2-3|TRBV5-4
TGTGCCAGCAGCTCGATGACAGGCACAGATACGCAGTATTTT
CASSSMTGTDTQYF
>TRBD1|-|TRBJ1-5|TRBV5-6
TGTGCCAGCAGCTTAGACAGGGGAGGTCAGCCCCAGCATTTT
CASSLDRGGQPQHF
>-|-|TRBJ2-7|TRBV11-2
TGTGCCAGCAGCTTCCCCGACTACATCATCGAGCAGTACTTC
CASSFPDYIIEQYF
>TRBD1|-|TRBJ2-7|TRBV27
TGTGCCAGCAGTTTAGAGGGGGCAGGATACGAGCAGTACTTC
CASSLEGAGYEQYF
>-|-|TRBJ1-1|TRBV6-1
TGTGCCAGCCCGAAAGCACTAAAGAACACTGAAGCTTTCTTT
CASPKALKNTEAFF
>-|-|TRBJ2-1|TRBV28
TGTGCCAGCAGGTTAGAGGGTGCGGGATACAATGAGCAGTTCTTC
CASRLEGAGYNEQFF
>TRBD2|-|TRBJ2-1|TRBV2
TGTGCCAGCACATCCGGGGGGAAGCAGTTCTTC
CASTSGGKQFF
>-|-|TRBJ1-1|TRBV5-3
TGTGCCAGAAGCCCGGGACAGAACACTGAAGCTTTCTTT
CARSPGQNTEAFF
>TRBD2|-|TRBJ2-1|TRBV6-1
TGTGCCAGCAGGTCGCGGGAGCCGAGTGAGCAGTTCTTC
CASRSREPSEQFF
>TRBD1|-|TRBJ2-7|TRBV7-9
TGTGCCAGCAGCCCCCCTACAGGGGGCTACGAGCAGTACTTC
CASSPPTGGYEQYF
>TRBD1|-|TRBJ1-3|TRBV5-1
TGCGCCAGCGGTCCGGGACAGGCCTCTGGAAACACCATATATTTT
CASGPGQASGNTIYF
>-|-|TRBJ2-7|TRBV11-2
TGTGCCAGCCGAGCTTTGGTACCAGGGCGGATACCCTACGAGCAGTACTTC
CASRALVPGRIPYEQYF
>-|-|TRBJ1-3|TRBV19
TGTGCCAGTAGTATTACGGGACAAAGGGCTGGAAACACCATATATTTT
CASSITGQRAGNTIYF
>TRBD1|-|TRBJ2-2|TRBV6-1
TGTGCCAGCATTCAAGGGACAGCCCGGGGAGGGGAGCTGTTTTTT
CASIQGTARGGELFF
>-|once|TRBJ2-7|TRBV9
TGTGCCAGCAGCGTAGGTTTGGAGGGACAGCCATCGAGCTACGAGCAGTACTTC
CASSVGLEGQPSSYEQYF
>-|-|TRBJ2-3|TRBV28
TGTGCCAGCAGTTGGGGAGTTTTAGATACGCAGTATTTT
CASSWGVLDTQYF
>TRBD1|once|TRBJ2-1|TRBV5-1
TGCGCCAGCCGCGTAGGGACAGGGGGGTTCAATGAGCAGTTCTTC
CASRVGTGGFNEQFF
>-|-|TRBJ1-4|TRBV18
TGTGCCAGCTCACCGACCGAGGGTACCAATGAAAAACTGTTTTTT
CASSPTEGTNEKLFF
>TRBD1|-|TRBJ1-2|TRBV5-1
TGCGCCAGCAGCGCCGACAGGGCCGGCTACACCTTC
CASSADRAGYTF
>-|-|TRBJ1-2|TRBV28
TGTGCCACCAGCTTATCCTTACAGGGTGACTATGGCTACACCTTC
CATSLSLQGDYGYTF
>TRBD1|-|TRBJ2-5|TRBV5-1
TGCGCCAGCAGCGGGGGACAGACCCACCTAGAGGCCCAGTACTTC
CASSGGQTHLEAQYF
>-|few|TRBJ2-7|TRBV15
TGTGCCACCAGCAGAGATACGGTCCGGGGCGAGCAGTACTTC
CATSRDTVRGEQYF
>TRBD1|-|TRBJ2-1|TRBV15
TGTGCCACCTCCGAGCGACAGGGGGGGGGCAATGAGCAGTTCTTC
CATSERQGGGNEQFF
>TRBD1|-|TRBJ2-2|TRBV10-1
TGCGCCAGCAGCCCCGGGACAGGGCACACCGGGGAGCTGTTTTTT
CASSPGTGHTGELFF
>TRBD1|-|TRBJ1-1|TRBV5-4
TGTGCCAGCAGCCCGGGACAGATTAACGCTGAAGCTTTCTTT
CASSPGQINAEAFF
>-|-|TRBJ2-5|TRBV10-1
TGCGCCAGCAGTGAGGGGGGGAAGGGTCTAGGAGAGACCCAGTACTTC
CASSEGGKGLGETQYF
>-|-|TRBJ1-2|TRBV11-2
TGTGCCAGCAGCTTCCTCTTCGGCTACACCTTC
CASSFLFGYTF
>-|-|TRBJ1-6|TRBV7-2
TGTGCCAGCAGCCCGAGGTTGGCCGGAGGGAATTCACCCCTCCACTTT
CASSPRLAGGNSPLHF
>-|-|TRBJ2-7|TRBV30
TGTGCCTGGGCCGGCGGCCACGAGCAGTACTTC
CAWAGGHEQYF
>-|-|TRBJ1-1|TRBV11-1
TGTGCCAGCAGCCTAGGACAGAACACTGAAGCTTTCTTT
CASSLGQNTEAFF
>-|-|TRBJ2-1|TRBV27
TGTGCCAGCAGATTAAACCTCAGGAGGAATGAGCAGTTCTTC
CASRLNLRRNEQFF
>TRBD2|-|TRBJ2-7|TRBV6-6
TGTGCCAGCAGTTACGTGACTAGCGGCTACGAGCAGTACTTC
CASSYVTSGYEQYF
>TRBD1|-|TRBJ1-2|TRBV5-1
TGCGCCAGCAGCCCGGACAGGGTATATGACTATGGCTACACCTTC
CASSPDRVYDYGYTF